Shown below are 15 T cell receptor beta chains from a single sample sequenced in a study of blood T cell repertoires in COVID-19 (dated by TCRdb to between 2020 and 2021). To prepare the library, the immunoSEQ multiplex PCR assay was applied. This is the immuneACCESS table as TCRdb keeps it, with only in-frame sequences that have V and J called. A part of the clones is gone; compared with another copy, unresolved V genes explain less than half, and the rest is unexplained. The sample table records about 200,000 clones; about nine tenths of these occur just once. The top ten constitute 0.75% to 0.95% of the sample. The sequenced sample was peripheral blood. The receptors shown here come from a woman in her 70s with acute or convalescent COVID-19.

CDR3 sequence (DNA): TGTGCCAGCAGCCAGGCAGGACTAGCGGGTGTGCTTGGCAATGAGCAGTTCTTC. Amino acids: CASSQAGLAGVLGNEQFF. The chain employs TRBV4-2 and TRBJ2-1, with 11 bases matching TRBD2. Trimming cost V 3 bases and J 6 bases; bases outside gene matches: 13. The CDR3 runs to 18 residues. Germline lookup yields CDR1 LGHNA and CDR2 YNFKEQ.

The chain couples TRBV3-1 (or the pseudogene TRBV3-2) to TRBJ2-7; TRBD1 matches 8 bases. The CDR3 loop spans 16 amino acids. V trimming: 4 bases; J trimming: 6 bases; junction bases outside the gene matches: 14. Germline V gene data show CDR1 as LGHDT and CDR2 as YNNKEL (reference sequence). The CDR3 loop reads CASSPNIGQGLFEQYF. CDR3 DNA sequence: TGTGCCAGCAGCCCTAATATTGGACAGGGACTGTTCGAGCAGTACTTC.

V gene TRBV18 combines with J gene TRBJ2-6, with 8 nucleotides matching TRBD1. V was pared by 10 bases and J by 0 bases, with 8 bases of the junction left unmatched. The V gene's germline CDR1 is KGHSH and CDR2 LQKENI. The CDR3 is 16 residues long. The CDR3 DNA reads as TGTGCCACGCTCGGACAGGGCTACTCTGGGGCCAACGTCCTGACTTTC. This encodes CATLGQGYSGANVLTF.

The J gene is TRBJ2-1, the V gene TRBV5-6; 7 bases agree with TRBD1. After removal of 4 bases from V and 3 bases from J, the junction contained 13 bases not matched to a gene. The germline gives CDR1 SGHDT, CDR2 YYEEEE. There are 17 residues in the CDR3. As DNA, the CDR3 is TGTGCCAGCAGCAACCGCAGGACAGGTAGGCGCTACAATGAGCAGTTCTTC. Its protein product is CASSNRRTGRRYNEQFF.

The V call is TRBV3-1 (or the pseudogene TRBV3-2), the J call TRBJ2-7; D may be TRBD2 (5 bases). Germline CDR1 and CDR2: LGHDT and YNNKEL (reference sequence). The CDR3 is 16 amino acids. V was shortened by 2 bases and J by 0 bases, with 14 bases between the two germline ends. The CDR3 DNA sequence: TGTGCCAGCAGCCAAAGGACTCTTACGAGCTCCTACGAGCAGTACTTC. Translation: CASSQRTLTSSYEQYF.

The chain links TRBV4-1 to TRBJ2-7; TRBD1 is a possible D gene (5 bases). Germline V gene sequence: CDR1 MGHRA, CDR2 YSYEKL. The CDR3 totals 18 residues. Trimming removed 3 bases at V and 2 bases at J, with 23 bases between. As DNA, the CDR3 is TGCGCCAGCAGCCACCCTTTATCCGGCGCAGGGTACACCTACGAGCAGTACTTC. Amino acid sequence: CASSHPLSGAGYTYEQYF.

The chain combines TRBV5-1 with TRBJ2-3, with 8 positions matching TRBD1. V was clipped by 4 bases and J by 1 base; unmatched bases: 5. The CDR3 is 15 residues long. CDR1 and CDR2 from the germline V gene are SGHRS and YFSETQ. The CDR3 coding sequence is TGCGCCAGCAGCATCCAGGGGGCTGGCACAGATACGCAGTATTTT. Its translation: CASSIQGAGTDTQYF.

V is TRBV19 and J is TRBJ2-1; 7 nucleotides align to TRBD1. Per the germline V gene, CDR1 is LNHDA and CDR2 is SQIVND (reference sequence). This CDR3 has 15 residues. With V trimmed by 3 bases and J by 8 bases, 10 bases remained unmatched. CDR3 sequence reads: CASSMTGQAIDEQFF. In DNA form, the CDR3 reads TGTGCCAGTAGTATGACAGGACAGGCGATCGATGAGCAGTTCTTC.

Details on this clone: Other nucleotide sequences from this sample produce the same CDR3. The chain is built from TRBV18 and TRBJ1-1, with D possibly being TRBD1 (6 bases). This CDR3 comprises 14 residues. Per the germline V gene, CDR1 is KGHSH and CDR2 is LQKENI. V was shortened by 1 base and J by 1 base, with 7 bases between the two germline ends. DNA of the CDR3: TGTGCCAGCTCACCACAGACAGGGAACACTGAAGCTTTCTTT. The encoded protein is CASSPQTGNTEAFF.

V usage is TRBV7-9 and J usage is TRBJ1-5; D ambiguous. V was pared by 2 bases and J by 0 bases, with 5 bases between. The germline V gene encodes CDR1 SEHNR and CDR2 FQNEAQ (reference sequence). The CDR3 extends over 14 amino acids. The CDR3 bases are TGTGCCAGCAGCTTACCCTATAGCAATCAGCCCCAGCATTTT. Translated: CASSLPYSNQPQHF. Full variable domain (remainder filled in from reference TRBV7-9 and TRBJ1-5): DTGVSQNPRHKITKRGQNVTFRCDPISEHNRLYWYRQTLGQGPEFLTYFQNEAQLEKSRLLSDRFSAERPKGSFSTLEIQRTEQGDSAMYLCASSLPYSNQPQHFGDGTRLSIL.

Details on this clone: Different DNA sequences within this sample yield the same CDR3. This chain links TRBV5-1 with TRBJ1-2; D not resolved. The CDR3 runs to 13 residues. CDR1 is SGHRS and CDR2 is YFSETQ in the germline V gene. Between the trimmed V and J ends, which lost 2 bases and 4 bases, there was a span of 9 bases. The CDR3 reads CASSFRGSYGYTF. The CDR3 DNA follows: TGCGCCAGCAGCTTTCGAGGGAGCTATGGCTACACCTTC.

The chain employs TRBV5-1 and TRBJ2-1; D perhaps matches TRBD2 (5 bases). CDR1 is SGHRS and CDR2 is YFSETQ in the germline V gene. The CDR3 runs to 15 residues. Trimming left V 0 bases short and J 0 bases short, with 7 bases between. The CDR3 sequence: CASSLAGISYNEQFF. CDR3 in DNA: TGCGCCAGCAGCTTGGCCGGGATCTCCTACAATGAGCAGTTCTTC.

This rearrangement joins TRBV19 to TRBJ2-1, with 8 bases that match TRBD1. The CDR3 sequence is 15 residues long. Per germline, CDR1 LNHDA and CDR2 SQIVND (reference sequence). V dropped 6 bases and J dropped 4; count of bases not matched to a gene: 8. Here the CDR3 reads CASSLRGPMYNEQFF. CDR3 sequence (DNA): TGTGCCAGTAGCCTCAGGGGGCCGATGTACAATGAGCAGTTCTTC. Looking up the rest from reference TRBV19 and TRBJ2-1 gives the full variable domain: DGGITQSPKYLFRKEGQNVTLSCEQNLNHDAMYWYRQDPGQGLRLIYYSQIVNDFQKGDIAEGYSVSREKKESFPLTVTSAQKNPTAFYLCASSLRGPMYNEQFFGPGTRLTVL.

This clone has just a few counts. This rearrangement joins TRBV24-1 to TRBJ2-1; D possibly corresponds to TRBD2 (7 bases). The germline gives CDR1 KGHDR, CDR2 SFDVKD. The CDR3 consists of 15 residues. Trimming pared 12 bases from V and 0 bases from J, leaving 17 bases between. The CDR3 here is CASSGGGSSYNEQFF. The CDR3 DNA sequence: TGTGCCTCCTCGGGGGGCGGGAGCTCCTACAATGAGCAGTTCTTC.

This chain joins TRBV27 and TRBJ1-1, with a tentative D call TRBD1 (5 bases). Germline V gene lookup returns CDR1 MNHEY and CDR2 SMNVEV (reference sequence). The CDR3 is made up of 14 amino acids. V lost 2 bases and J 8 bases, leaving 15 bases between the germline ends. DNA of the CDR3: TGTGCCAGCAGTTTAGGGCCGGGGGGGGAAGAAGCTTTCTTT. It translates to CASSLGPGGEEAFF.